This TCR beta chain was observed in a study of control samples from healthy donors and cancer patients. The method was immunoSEQ multiplex PCR; TCRdb's version includes in-frame clones alone and lacks a portion of them. This sample yields around 100,000 clones, of which 88% are seen a single time; approximately 15% belongs to the top ten. This CDR3 comprises 11 residues. V was shortened by 3 bases and J by 3 bases, with 3 bases between the two germline ends. CDR1 is DFQATT, CDR2 SNEGSKA, per germline (reference sequence). The receptor's source is a woman aged 70-85 years in good health. The sequenced material came from blood. The chain uses TRBV20-1 and TRBJ1-5; no clear D. CDR3 nucleotide sequence: TGCAGTGCTAGTGACAATCAGCCCCAGCATTTT. Translating it yields CSASDNQPQHF.